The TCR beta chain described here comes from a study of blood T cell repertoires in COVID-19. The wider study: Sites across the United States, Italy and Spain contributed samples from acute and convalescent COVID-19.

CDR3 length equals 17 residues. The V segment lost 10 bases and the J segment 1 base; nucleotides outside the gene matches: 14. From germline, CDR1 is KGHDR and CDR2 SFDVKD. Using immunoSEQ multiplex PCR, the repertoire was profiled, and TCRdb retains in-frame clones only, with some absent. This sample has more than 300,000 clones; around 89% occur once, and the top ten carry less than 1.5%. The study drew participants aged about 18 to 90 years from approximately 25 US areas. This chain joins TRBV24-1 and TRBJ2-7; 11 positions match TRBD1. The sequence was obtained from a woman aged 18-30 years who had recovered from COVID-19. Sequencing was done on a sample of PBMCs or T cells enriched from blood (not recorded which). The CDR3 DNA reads TGTGCCACTATCACCCGGACAGGGGGCTCGTTGTCCTACGAGCAGTACTTC. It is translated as CATITRTGGSLSYEQYF.